One and the same sample provided the 18 T cell receptor beta chains below, sequenced in a study of glioma-infiltrating T cells after dendritic cell vaccination. The time point: after dendritic cell vaccination, including at tumor progression/relapse. Clones were read by immunoSEQ multiplex PCR, and TCRdb kept only the in-frame ones, dropping some. The sample holds roughly 100,000 clones; 90% are singletons and the top ten take approximately 2.7%. Sample: blood, taken after dendritic cell vaccination. The receptors stem from a human donor with glioblastoma.

V is TRBV6-5 and J is TRBJ1-2; 8 nucleotides align to TRBD1. Trimming took 6 bases from V and 6 from J; bases not matched to a gene: 3. The CDR3 totals 12 residues. CDR1 and CDR2 (germline): MNHEY, SVGAGI. In DNA, the CDR3 is TGTGCCAGCAGAACGACAGGGGATGGCTACACCTTC. It yields the protein CASRTTGDGYTF.

The chain carries TRBV19 and TRBJ1-2; D call uncertain. Germline V gene sequence: CDR1 LNHDA, CDR2 SQIVND (reference sequence). Between the trimmed V and J ends, which lost 3 bases and 0 bases, there was a span of 11 bases. There are 15 residues in the CDR3. The CDR3 DNA reads TGTGCCAGTAGTATCCCGGGTCGAGCTAACTATGGCTACACCTTC. Its translation is CASSIPGRANYGYTF.

This rearrangement joins TRBV6-5 to TRBJ1-2; possibly TRBD1 for D (5 bases). V was pared by 6 bases and J by 4 bases, with 12 bases between. This CDR3 is 13 amino acids long. Germline-derived CDR1 and CDR2 are MNHEY and SVGAGI. Here the CDR3 DNA reads TGTGCCAGCAGGCCAGGAGGGGTCTATGGCTACACCTTC. This translates into CASRPGGVYGYTF.

The chain uses TRBV19 and TRBJ1-3; D is uncertain. The V gene lost 6 bases and the J gene lost 2 bases, with 8 bases spanning the gap. This CDR3 is built from 13 residues. The germline gives CDR1 LNHDA, CDR2 SQIVND (reference sequence). Here the CDR3 reads CASRFDTGNTIYF. The CDR3 DNA follows: TGTGCCAGTAGATTCGACACTGGAAACACCATATATTTT. The variable domain in full, completed from reference TRBV19 and TRBJ1-3, reads DGGITQSPKYLFRKEGQNVTLSCEQNLNHDAMYWYRQDPGQGLRLIYYSQIVNDFQKGDIAEGYSVSREKKESFPLTVTSAQKNPTAFYLCASRFDTGNTIYFGEGSWLTVV.

V is TRBV5-1 and J is TRBJ2-5, with a possible D match to TRBD2 (5 bases). CDR1 SGHRS and CDR2 YFSETQ come from the germline V gene. This CDR3 is built from 16 residues. Trimming took off 4 bases at V and 5 bases at J, with 21 bases between the two ends. The CDR3 region has the DNA TGCGCCAGCAGCCCCGGCTGGGATTTCGGGGTGGAGACCCAGTACTTC. Translation: CASSPGWDFGVETQYF.

The V gene is TRBV7-6, the J gene TRBJ1-4; 7 bases map to TRBD1. The CDR3 runs 16 residues. Germline loops: CDR1 SGHVS, CDR2 FNYEAQ. With V trimmed by 5 bases and J by 4 bases, 10 bases remained unmatched. The CDR3 loop is CASSGIRDSHNEKLFF. The DNA for the CDR3 is TGTGCCAGCAGCGGGATCCGGGACAGTCATAATGAAAAACTGTTTTTT.

The rearrangement links TRBV10-3 to TRBJ2-7; 7 nucleotides agree with TRBD1. There are 12 residues in the CDR3. The V and J ends lost 5 bases and 5 bases, in that order; junction bases with no gene match: 3. Looked up from germline, CDR1 is ENHRY and CDR2 is SYGVKD. The CDR3 nucleotides read TGTGCCATCAGTCCTCAGGGGGACGAGCAGTACTTC. The encoded protein is CAISPQGDEQYF.

The V and J genes are TRBV19 and TRBJ1-1, with 8 bases fitting TRBD1. Germline CDR1 is LNHDA and CDR2 is SQIVND (reference sequence). CDR3 length: 14 amino acids. J was trimmed by 5 bases and V by 7 bases; bases with no gene match: 9. The CDR3 loop is CASTVDRGRTEAFF. CDR3 sequence (DNA): TGTGCCAGTACGGTCGACAGGGGCAGGACTGAAGCTTTCTTT.

The rearrangement uses TRBV11-3 and TRBJ1-1, with no clear D. CDR1 is SGHNT and CDR2 is YENEEA in the germline V gene. Trimming left V 3 bases short and J 8 bases short, with 10 bases between. The CDR3 totals 12 residues. The CDR3 coding sequence is TGTGCCAGCAGCTTCGGACGGGGAGAAGCTTTCTTT. It is translated as CASSFGRGEAFF.

CDR3 coding DNA: TGTGCCAGCGTCTCTATGTCTTCTAACTATGGCTACACCTTC. This gives the protein CASVSMSSNYGYTF. The chain joins TRBV6-1 to TRBJ1-2; D is undetermined. Germline CDR1 reads MNHNS; CDR2 reads SASEGT. The CDR3 spans 14 residues. Deletions cut 8 bases from V and 0 bases from J, with 13 bases between.

The V call is TRBV29-1, the J call TRBJ2-3; 14 bases map to TRBD2. The germline gives CDR1 SQVTM, CDR2 ANQGSEA. This CDR3 comprises 14 residues. J lost 4 bases, V lost 6 bases, and 3 bases had no gene match. Here the CDR3 DNA reads TGCAGCGTGGCGGGACTAGCGGGGGCAGATACGCAGTATTTT. This translates into CSVAGLAGADTQYF.

The chain joins TRBV7-8 to TRBJ2-5; D gene ambiguous. V lost 3 bases, J lost 2 bases, and 13 bases lay in between. The germline V gene has CDR1 SGHVS and CDR2 FQNEAQ. The CDR3 totals 15 residues. Here the CDR3 reads CASSLAFWAQETQYF. The CDR3 bases are TGTGCCAGCAGCTTGGCGTTCTGGGCTCAAGAGACCCAGTACTTC.

V gene TRBV5-1 combines with J gene TRBJ2-5; 7 bases agree with TRBD1. This CDR3 contains 13 residues. The V gene end was trimmed by 0 bases and the J gene end by 4 bases; junction bases not matched to a gene: 0. Per the germline V gene, CDR1 is SGHRS and CDR2 is YFSETQ. The CDR3, as DNA: TGCGCCAGCAGCTTGGACAGGGGAGAGACCCAGTACTTC. This translates into CASSLDRGETQYF. Full variable domain (remainder filled in from reference TRBV5-1 and TRBJ2-5): KAGVTQTPRYLIKTRGQQVTLSCSPISGHRSVSWYQQTPGQGLQFLFEYFSETQRNKGNFPGRFSGRQFSNSRSEMNVSTLELGDSALYLCASSLDRGETQYFGPGTRLLVL.

The chain is built from TRBV9 and TRBJ1-2; D uncertain. Germline V gene sequence: CDR1 SGDLS, CDR2 YYNGEE. The CDR3 has 14 amino acids. The V end was cut by 0 bases, the J end by 1 base, with 7 bases between. CDR3 in amino acids: CASSVEPGNYGYTF. Here the CDR3 DNA reads TGTGCCAGCAGCGTAGAACCGGGTAACTATGGCTACACCTTC. Together with reference TRBV9 and TRBJ1-2, the CDR3 gives the full variable domain: DSGVTQTPKHLITATGQRVTLRCSPRSGDLSVYWYQQSLDQGLQFLIQYYNGEERAKGNILERFSAQQFPDLHSELNLSSLELGDSALYFCASSVEPGNYGYTFGSGTRLTVV.

The chain carries TRBV10-3 and TRBJ1-4; 11 bases are a match to TRBD1. This CDR3 has 16 amino acids. V was pared by 10 bases and J by 0 bases, with 7 bases of the junction left unmatched. Germline CDR1 reads ENHRY; CDR2 reads SYGVKD. CDR3 amino acids: CASSGTGGPTNEKLFF. CDR3 DNA sequence: TGTGCCAGCTCCGGGACAGGGGGACCAACTAATGAAAAACTGTTTTTT.

This rearrangement joins TRBV6-1 to TRBJ2-5, with 12 bases lining up with TRBD2. The germline CDR1 and CDR2 sequences are MNHNS and SASEGT. V was clipped by 6 bases and J by 7 bases; unmatched bases: 9. This CDR3 has 15 amino acids. The CDR3 region is CASRVASGGASTQYF. The CDR3 DNA reads as TGTGCCAGCAGGGTGGCTAGCGGGGGGGCGTCGACCCAGTACTTC.

This chain joins TRBV10-1 and TRBJ2-1; 10 bases align to TRBD2. J gave up 2 bases and V 3 bases, and 4 bases lay outside the gene matches. Germline CDR1 is WNHNN and CDR2 is SYGVQD (reference sequence). This CDR3 has 16 amino acids. CDR3 coding DNA: TGCGCCAGCAGTGACCCTAGCGGGGGAACCTACAATGAGCAGTTCTTC. Its translation: CASSDPSGGTYNEQFF.

V usage is TRBV21-1 and J usage is TRBJ2-1; the table names TRBD2, a call not compared with the DNA. TRBV21-1 is a documented pseudogene. This CDR3 region has 14 residues. CDR3 DNA sequence: TGTGCCAGCACCATCGGGACTCCCAACAATGAGCAGTTCTTC. It yields the protein CASTIGTPNNEQFF.